A selection of T cell receptor beta chains follows, all from one sample in a study of CD8 T cells in Susac syndrome. TCRdb re-analysed the immunoSEQ multiplex PCR reads in MiXCR, keeping a single row per CDR3 protein. The table shows roughly 200,000 distinct CDR3 sequences, with 95% occurring only once. The sample comprised CD4+ T cells from PBMCs. Every receptor here comes from a human donor with multiple sclerosis. The CDR3 runs from the conserved cysteine through the conserved F or W. D genes are given only for firm matches. For some rows the clone size is stated as once, few or many, or as a class when expanded; others skip it.

clone_size,j_call,v_call,d_call,cdr3_nt,cdr3_aa
-,TRBJ1-1,TRBV30,-,TGTGCCTGGACAAGGTCGGGCACTGAAGCTTTCTTT,CAWTRSGTEAFF
-,TRBJ2-3,TRBV29-1,-,TGCAGCGTCCCAGGGGCCGACACAGATACGCAGTATTTT,CSVPGADTDTQYF
-,TRBJ2-1,TRBV6-5,TRBD2,TGTGCCAGCAGTTTCCTTCTAGCGGGGGTGCCCAATGAGCAGTTCTTC,CASSFLLAGVPNEQFF
once,TRBJ1-3,TRBV7-2,-,TGTGCCAGCAGCTTAGCGGAGTACTCTGGAAACACCATATATTTT,CASSLAEYSGNTIYF
-,TRBJ2-1,TRBV25-1,-,TGTGCCAGCAGTATACCCCCCACAATGAGGCAGTTCTTC,CASSIPPTMRQFF
-,TRBJ2-6,TRBV25-1,-,TGTGCCAGCAGTGAAGCCGGCTCTGGGGCCAACGTCCTGACTTTC,CASSEAGSGANVLTF
-,TRBJ2-5,TRBV29-1,-,TGCAGCGTTGTGCCAGCCCAAGAGACCCAGTACTTC,CSVVPAQETQYF
-,TRBJ2-7,TRBV6-5,TRBD1,TGTGCCAGCAGTCCCCGACAGGGTGCCCACGAGCAGTACTTC,CASSPRQGAHEQYF
-,TRBJ2-2,TRBV5-4,-,TGTGCCAGCAGCTCCCCGGGCGGGGAGCTGTTTTTT,CASSSPGGELFF
-,TRBJ2-5,TRBV20-1,-,TGCAGTGCTAACAGCAACCAAGAGACCCAGTACTTC,CSANSNQETQYF
-,TRBJ1-1,TRBV29-1,TRBD1,TGCAGCGTTGAGGGACAGGGGGGCACTGAAGCTTTCTTT,CSVEGQGGTEAFF
-,TRBJ1-4,TRBV23-1,-,TGCGCCAGCAGTCAATCGGGGGGAGGGGAGATGTTTTTT,CASSQSGGGEMFF
-,TRBJ1-3,TRBV7-2,-,TGTGCCAGCAGCTTATCCAGTAATGGAAACACCATATATTTT,CASSLSSNGNTIYF
-,TRBJ2-5,TRBV30,-,TGTGCCTGGAGTGTTAAGGGGAAGGGAGAGACCCAGTACTTC,CAWSVKGKGETQYF
-,TRBJ1-5,TRBV11-2,-,TGTGCCAGCAGCCCGCAGACAGGTGCGATGGTGCCCCAGCATTTT,CASSPQTGAMVPQHF
-,TRBJ2-3,TRBV29-1,-,TGCAGCGTTGAAGATCGTTTGAGAACTAGCACAGATACGCAGTATTTT,CSVEDRLRTSTDTQYF
-,TRBJ2-1,TRBV4-1,TRBD2,TGCGCCAGCAGCCCTGGGGGACTAGTCTACAATGAGCAGTTCTTC,CASSPGGLVYNEQFF
-,TRBJ2-4,TRBV29-1,TRBD2,TGCAGCGTTGAAGATCGGGGTAGCGGGGGCCCAATAGCCAAAAACATTCAGTACTTC,CSVEDRGSGGPIAKNIQYF
-,TRBJ2-5,TRBV5-1,-,TGCGCCAGCAGCCCGAGTAGGTCAGAAGAGACCCAGTACTTC,CASSPSRSEETQYF
-,TRBJ2-5,TRBV15,TRBD1,TGTGCCACCAGCAGGGGCCCAACAGGGGCAGAGACCCAGTACTTC,CATSRGPTGAETQYF
-,TRBJ2-5,TRBV27,-,TGTGCCAGCTCCCGAAGCGCGCCCGCGGAGACCCAGTACTTC,CASSRSAPAETQYF
-,TRBJ2-2,TRBV30,-,TGTGCCTGGAGTGTTCCAGGAATTGTGAGGTCCGGGGAGCTGTTTTTT,CAWSVPGIVRSGELFF
-,TRBJ2-2,TRBV5-6,TRBD1,TGTGCCAGCAGCCCGGGACAGGTTCCCAGTAGGGAGCTGTTTTTT,CASSPGQVPSRELFF